The clone carrying this T cell receptor beta chain was seen a single time. What it binds is not known. Trimming pared 9 bases from V and 1 base from J, leaving 10 bases between. From germline, CDR1 is MDHEN and CDR2 SYDVKM. The CDR3 has 13 residues. This entry comes from a study of T cell responses to AZD1222 COVID-19 vaccine. Study conclusions and caveats: The repertoires were collected only after the peak T cell response. Baseline antibody screening turned up just a handful of seropositive AZD1222 recipients. An increase in Spike-specific TCR breadth and depth was observed after two AZD1222 doses.

Profiled with immunoSEQ multiplex PCR; TCRdb holds only in-frame clones, not every one. Of 150,000 or so clones detected, roughly nine tenths appear once; the ten largest clones hold 1.4% to 1.5%. The V gene is TRBV28, the J gene TRBJ1-5; D remains unclear. The sequencing used peripheral blood, collected on day 0 of AZD1222 vaccination. The clonotype originates from an adult in good health. CDR3 DNA sequence: TGTGCCAGTCAACGACGGAGCAATCAGCCCCAGCATTTT. It translates to CASQRRSNQPQHF. Using reference TRBV28 and TRBJ1-5 for the parts outside the CDR3, the full variable domain is DVKVTQSSRYLVKRTGEKVFLECVQDMDHENMFWYRQDPGLGLRLIYFSYDVKMKEKGDIPEGYSVSREKKERFSLILESASTNQTSMYLCASQRRSNQPQHFGDGTRLSIL.